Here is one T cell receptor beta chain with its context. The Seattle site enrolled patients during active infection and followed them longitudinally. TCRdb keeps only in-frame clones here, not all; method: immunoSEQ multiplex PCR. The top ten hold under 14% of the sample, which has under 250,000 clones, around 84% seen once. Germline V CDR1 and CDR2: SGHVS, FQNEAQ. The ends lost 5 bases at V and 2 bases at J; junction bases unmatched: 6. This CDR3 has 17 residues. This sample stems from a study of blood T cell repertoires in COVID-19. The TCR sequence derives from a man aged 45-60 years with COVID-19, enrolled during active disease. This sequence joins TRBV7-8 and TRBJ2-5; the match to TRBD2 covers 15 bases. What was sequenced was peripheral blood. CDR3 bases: TGTGCCAGCAGCCGAGGGACTAGCGGGGGGAAACAAGAGACCCAGTACTTC. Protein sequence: CASSRGTSGGKQETQYF.